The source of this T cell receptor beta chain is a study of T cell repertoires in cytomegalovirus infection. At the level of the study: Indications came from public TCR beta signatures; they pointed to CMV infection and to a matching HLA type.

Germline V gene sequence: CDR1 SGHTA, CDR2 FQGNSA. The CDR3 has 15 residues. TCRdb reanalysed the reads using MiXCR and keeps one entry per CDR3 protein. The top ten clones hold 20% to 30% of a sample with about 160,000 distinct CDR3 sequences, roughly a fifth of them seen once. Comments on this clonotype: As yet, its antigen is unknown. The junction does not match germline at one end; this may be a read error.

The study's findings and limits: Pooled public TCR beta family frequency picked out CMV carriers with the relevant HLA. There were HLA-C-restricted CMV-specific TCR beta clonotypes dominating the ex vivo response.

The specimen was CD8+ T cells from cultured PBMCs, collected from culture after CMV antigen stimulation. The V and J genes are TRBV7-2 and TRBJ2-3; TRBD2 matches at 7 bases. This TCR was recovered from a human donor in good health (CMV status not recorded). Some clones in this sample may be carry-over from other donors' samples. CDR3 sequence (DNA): TGTGCCAGCAGATTTGGGGGGACTACCACAGATATGCAGTATTTT. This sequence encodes CASRFGGTTTDMQYF.